This T cell receptor beta chain was recovered during a study of T cell repertoires in cytomegalovirus infection. The overall study: Carrying CMV and the relevant HLA type showed in public TCR beta signatures.

CDR3 size: 12 residues. V gave up 6 bases and J gave up 3 bases, with 6 bases separating them. This clonotype came up a few times. TCRdb processed the reads anew with MiXCR; each CDR3 protein has one entry. There are 200,000 or so distinct CDR3 sequences in the sample; 28% occur only once, and 30% to 35% lies in the top ten. The TCR was taken from a human donor in good health (CMV status not recorded). Some clones in this sample may be carry-over from other donors' samples. Source material: PBMCs. J is TRBJ2-4 and V is TRBV12-3 or TRBV12-4, with D unclear. CDR3 in DNA: TGTGCCAGCAGGCGCGGCAAAAACATTCAGTACTTC. This encodes CASRRGKNIQYF.